This T cell receptor (beta chain) is drawn from a study of patients and donors after allogeneic stem cell transplantation (dated by TCRdb to the early 2020s). Receptor libraries were prepared by RT-PCR. Sequenced using a NextSeq 550. Using fastp at Q25 and MiXCR, TCRdb reprocessed the public reads and kept productive beta chains. Rows with one shared CDR3 protein collapse into an entry with the most common genes and DNA. Here the sample has around 30,000 distinct CDR3 sequences; 8% to 10% occur a single time. Clones ranked in the top ten supply roughly 50% of the sample. CDR1 and CDR2 (MDHEN, SYDVKM) derive from the germline V gene. The V end loses 4 bases and the J end loses 4 bases, and a stretch of 19 bases separates them. The CDR3 numbers 16 residues from cysteine through phenylalanine. Only the CDR3 DNA stays, 48 bases, in frame from base 1. Many counts were recorded for this clonotype. The antigen it recognizes is unknown. Base qualities are missing; no much larger clone stands one base away.

The sequence is built from TRBV28 and TRBJ1-2, and TRBD1 may be the D gene, going by 6 matching bases. The TCR sequence derives from a human donor who was either an allogeneic HSCT recipient or a stem cell or donor lymphocyte infusion donor (not recorded which). It is not recorded whose cells these are; they may come from a transplant donor. The sample comprised blood, either unsorted or a sorted T cell fraction (not recorded which). The CDR3 region has the sequence CASSSSPLDSSYGYTF. The nucleotides are TGTGCCAGCAGTTCGTCCCCGTTGGACAGTAGCTATGGCTACACCTTC.